A single T cell receptor beta chain is shown here with its context. The data are from a study of blood T cell repertoires in COVID-19. The wider study: Acute and convalescent COVID-19 specimens originated in the United States, Italy and Spain. The cDNA or gDNA used as material had been derived from T cells, B-cell-depleted T cells, or PBMCs.

The CDR3 runs to 16 residues. Trimming took off 5 bases at V and 6 bases at J, with 21 bases between the two ends. Germline loops: CDR1 LNHDA, CDR2 SQIVND (reference sequence). Per the study methods: For nucleated cells, counts were estimated from reference gene primer amplification. Sequenced by immunoSEQ multiplex PCR; TCRdb stores in-frame clones only, minus some. D and trimming were read from the DNA, whereas the V and J calls and clone size are those reported in that table. The sample holds 120,000 to 150,000 clones; 81% are singletons and the top ten take 7% to 9%. This chain uses TRBV19 with TRBJ2-3; D is perhaps TRBD2 (6 bases). What was sequenced was peripheral blood. The clonotype originates from a human donor with acute or convalescent COVID-19. The donor label of this sample is uncertain. Written as DNA, the CDR3 is TGTGCCAGTAGTTTCTCCGGGACTCCTGGGGCCGATACGCAGTATTTT. Residues: CASSFSGTPGADTQYF.